The 20 T cell receptor beta chains below come from one sample, sequenced in a study of identifying expanded T cells in peripheral blood. Here immunoSEQ multiplex PCR was the method, and the copy in TCRdb shows in-frame clones only, minus some. The sample contains 81,000 or so clones, 84% of which appear only once. The sequencing sample was made of blood. The receptors were sampled from a person aged 18 to 75 in good health.

This clone has only one observation. The V call is TRBV2, the J call TRBJ2-1, with 7 bases matching TRBD2. V lost 5 bases, J lost 8 bases, and 9 bases stayed unmatched. CDR3 length: 14 amino acids. In germline, CDR1 is SNHLY, CDR2 FYNNEI. The DNA for the CDR3 is TGTGCCAGCAGTCTTGGACTAGAAATGGATGAGCAGTTCTTC. Its translation: CASSLGLEMDEQFF.

This chain links TRBV7-9 with TRBJ2-3, with D tentatively TRBD1 (6 bases). The germline V and J ends were trimmed by 3 bases and 8 bases, with 12 bases remaining between them. The CDR3 loop spans 13 amino acids. Germline V gives CDR1 SEHNR, CDR2 FQNEAQ (reference sequence). Here the CDR3 reads CASSFKQGGTQYF. Here the CDR3 DNA reads TGTGCCAGCAGCTTCAAACAGGGTGGTACGCAGTATTTT.

This rearrangement joins TRBV28 to TRBJ1-1; 12 positions match TRBD1. The CDR3 runs to 13 residues. J lost 10 bases, V lost 6 bases, and 6 bases had no gene match. Germline V gene data show CDR1 as MDHEN and CDR2 as SYDVKM. This CDR3 reads CASSSGTGGLAFF. In nucleotides, the CDR3 is TGTGCCAGCAGCAGCGGGACAGGGGGCCTAGCTTTCTTT.

The gene calls are TRBV5-1 and TRBJ1-4; no clear D gene. Germline CDR1 is SGHRS and CDR2 is YFSETQ. V was cut by 4 bases and J by 6 bases, with 16 bases left in between. The CDR3 has 15 residues. DNA of the CDR3: TGCGCCAGCAGCAGAGAACAGCGGTCCGATGAAAAACTGTTTTTT. Protein: CASSREQRSDEKLFF.

This chain links TRBV15 with TRBJ2-7; the match to TRBD1 covers 8 bases. The V segment lost 0 bases and the J segment 4 bases; nucleotides outside the gene matches: 5. Germline CDR1 is LNHNV and CDR2 is YYDKDF (reference sequence). This CDR3 spans 15 amino acids. The CDR3: CATSRDLGQGYEQYF. Written as DNA, the CDR3 is TGTGCCACCAGCAGAGACCTTGGACAGGGATACGAGCAGTACTTC.

The chain uses TRBV25-1 and TRBJ2-1; 8 bases match TRBD2. The CDR3 is 14 amino acids. Germline CDR1 is MGHDK and CDR2 is SYGVNS. V dropped 3 bases and J dropped 9; count of bases not matched to a gene: 7. The CDR3 DNA is TGTGCCAGCAGTGAGACTAGCGTTCCAACTGAGCAGTTCTTC. Encoded protein: CASSETSVPTEQFF.

The rearrangement joins TRBV7-9 to TRBJ1-1; D is ambiguous. The germline V and J ends were trimmed by 5 bases and 1 base, with 14 bases remaining between them. CDR3 length: 15 residues. The germline CDR1 and CDR2 sequences are SEHNR and FQNEAQ (reference sequence). CDR3 in amino acids: CASSTSGPENTEAFF. The CDR3 DNA reads as TGTGCCAGCAGCACCTCCGGCCCAGAGAACACTGAAGCTTTCTTT. Variable domain in full (rest from reference TRBV7-9 and TRBJ1-1): DTGVSQNPRHKITKRGQNVTFRCDPISEHNRLYWYRQTLGQGPEFLTYFQNEAQLEKSRLLSDRFSAERPKGSFSTLEIQRTEQGDSAMYLCASSTSGPENTEAFFGQGTRLTVV.

The chain combines TRBV6-4 with TRBJ2-1, with 7 bases lining up with TRBD2. V dropped 6 bases and J dropped 6; count of bases not matched to a gene: 5. CDR1 MRHNA and CDR2 SNTAGT come from the germline V gene. The CDR3 runs to 13 residues. CDR3 nucleotide sequence: TGTGCCAGCAGGAATTCGGGGGGCAATGAGCAGTTCTTC. It is translated as CASRNSGGNEQFF.

The chain uses TRBV15 and TRBJ2-2, with D possibly being TRBD2 (5 bases). This CDR3 is built from 14 residues. CDR1 LNHNV and CDR2 YYDKDF come from the germline V gene (reference sequence). Trimming pared 0 bases from V and 7 bases from J, leaving 9 bases between. CDR3 amino acids: CATSRDLAGGELFF. CDR3 nucleotide sequence: TGTGCCACCAGCAGAGATCTAGCCGGCGGGGAGCTGTTTTTT.

The chain couples TRBV6-4 to TRBJ2-1; TRBD2 aligns across 10 bases. From germline, CDR1 is MRHNA and CDR2 SNTAGT. The CDR3 is made up of 14 amino acids. The trim removed 4 bases at V and 5 bases at J, leaving 2 bases unmatched. This chain's CDR3 is CASSVTSGNNEQFF. The CDR3 nucleotides are TGTGCCAGCAGTGTAACTAGCGGGAACAATGAGCAGTTCTTC.

The chain couples TRBV5-1 to TRBJ2-3; 7 bases line up with TRBD2. The CDR3 covers 16 residues. Germline values: CDR1 SGHRS, CDR2 YFSETQ. Losses at the gene ends were 4 bases for V and 1 base for J; bases not matched to a gene: 9. CDR3 coding DNA: TGCGCCAGCAGCGCGGGCCGGGAGGCTCGCACAGATACGCAGTATTTT. Its translation is CASSAGREARTDTQYF.

V and J are TRBV28 and TRBJ1-2; 8 bases agree with TRBD1. V lost 3 bases and J lost 2; bases outside the gene matches: 5. This CDR3 comprises 15 residues. The V gene's germline CDR1 is MDHEN and CDR2 SYDVKM. The CDR3 region has the DNA TGTGCCAGCAGTTTCCAGGGGGCGGCGAACTATGGCTACACCTTC. Its protein product is CASSFQGAANYGYTF.

This chain connects TRBV6-6 to TRBJ1-4, with 8 bases lining up with TRBD1. This CDR3 region has 14 residues. The junction had 6 bases not matched to a gene; V was cut back by 5 bases and J by 7 bases. Germline V CDR1 and CDR2: MNHNY, SVGAGI (reference sequence). In DNA form, the CDR3 reads TGTGCCAGCAGTATTACAGGGGGAGTTGAAAAACTGTTTTTT. Encoded protein: CASSITGGVEKLFF.

This chain connects TRBV14 to TRBJ2-4, with unresolved D. V lost 6 bases to trimming and J lost 1 base, with 7 bases between them. This CDR3 is 13 amino acids long. Looked up from germline, CDR1 is SGHDN and CDR2 is FVKESK. The CDR3 DNA sequence: TGTGCCAGCAGTGGAATGGCCAAAAACATTCAGTACTTC. Protein product: CASSGMAKNIQYF.

This chain uses TRBV9 with TRBJ1-5; D possibly corresponds to TRBD1 (5 bases). The germline V gene has CDR1 SGDLS and CDR2 YYNGEE. The V end was cut by 0 bases, the J end by 5 bases, with 9 bases between. CDR3 length: 14 amino acids. CDR3 nucleotide sequence: TGTGCCAGCAGCGTAGATGAGGGGCATCAGCCCCAGCATTTT. As protein: CASSVDEGHQPQHF. Full variable domain (missing parts from reference TRBV9 and TRBJ1-5): DSGVTQTPKHLITATGQRVTLRCSPRSGDLSVYWYQQSLDQGLQFLIQYYNGEERAKGNILERFSAQQFPDLHSELNLSSLELGDSALYFCASSVDEGHQPQHFGDGTRLSIL.

The J gene is TRBJ2-1, the V gene TRBV7-2; 8 positions agree with TRBD1. The ends lost 6 bases at V and 0 bases at J; junction bases unmatched: 16. Germline V gene data show CDR1 as SGHTA and CDR2 as FQGNSA. The CDR3 covers 19 residues. Here the CDR3 DNA reads TGTGCCAGCAGTATCCCGGACAGGGCCGACCTTCTCTCCTACAATGAGCAGTTCTTC. It translates to CASSIPDRADLLSYNEQFF.

The chain joins TRBV27 to TRBJ2-3, with unresolved D. The CDR3 extends over 17 amino acids. CDR1 MNHEY and CDR2 SMNVEV come from the germline V gene (reference sequence). V gave up 2 bases and J gave up 5 bases, with 20 bases separating them. DNA of the CDR3: TGTGCCAGCAGTTTACTCCGAACCGATTACGTCTTAGATACGCAGTATTTT. Translation gives CASSLLRTDYVLDTQYF.

The chain joins TRBV7-9 to TRBJ2-1; D unclear. V was cut by 0 bases and J by 8 bases, with 14 bases left in between. The CDR3 length is 15 residues. Looked up from germline, CDR1 is SEHNR and CDR2 is FQNEAQ (reference sequence). The CDR3 protein is CASSLALGSFDEQFF. In DNA, the CDR3 is TGTGCCAGCAGCTTAGCGCTAGGAAGTTTCGATGAGCAGTTCTTC.

The chain combines TRBV19 with TRBJ1-5; 12 bases agree with TRBD1. J was trimmed by 6 bases and V by 5 bases; bases with no gene match: 8. Germline CDR1 is LNHDA and CDR2 is SQIVND (reference sequence). The CDR3 extends over 16 amino acids. CDR3 DNA sequence: TGTGCCAGTAGTTTACGGGGACAGGGGGCCACTCAGCCCCAGCATTTT. Amino acid sequence: CASSLRGQGATQPQHF.

V usage is TRBV6-5 and J usage is TRBJ1-1; possibly TRBD1 for D (6 bases). CDR3 length: 14 amino acids. V was shortened by 5 bases and J by 8 bases, with 18 bases between the two germline ends. CDR1 and CDR2 (germline): MNHEY, SVGAGI. CDR3 protein: CASSGTRRKPEAFF. The CDR3 DNA follows: TGTGCCAGCAGTGGGACACGGAGAAAGCCCGAAGCTTTCTTT.